A single sample gave rise to the 17 T cell receptor beta chains below, sequenced in a study of cytomegalovirus exposure and HLA in healthy donors. Libraries were prepared by immunoSEQ multiplex PCR; TCRdb keeps only in-frame clonotypes and omits some of them. Of about 120,000 clones detected, 85% to 90% appear once; the ten largest clones hold about 2.1%. Material for sequencing was PBMCs. Receptors were obtained from a woman in her late teens or twenties in good health and CMV-seronegative.

This rearrangement joins TRBV5-1 to TRBJ1-5; 9 nucleotides match TRBD1. This CDR3 region has 15 residues. Germline trimming cut 1 base from V and 6 bases from J; bases unmatched to any gene: 5. CDR1 SGHRS and CDR2 YFSETQ come from the germline V gene. CDR3 bases: TGCGCCAGCAGCTTGACAGGGGGCGAGGGTCAGCCCCAGCATTTT. Translation: CASSLTGGEGQPQHF.

This chain joins TRBV6-1 and TRBJ1-5; no clear D gene. With 1 base removed from V and 0 bases from J, the gap between germline ends came to 16 bases. The CDR3 is 18 residues long. Germline V gene data show CDR1 as MNHNS and CDR2 as SASEGT. Here the CDR3 DNA reads TGTGCCAGCAGTGAAGGGCACCCTTTGGTGCATAGCAATCAGCCCCAGCATTTT. Amino acids: CASSEGHPLVHSNQPQHF.

V gene TRBV9 combines with J gene TRBJ2-7, with a weak D call TRBD1 (6 bases). Between the trimmed V and J ends, which lost 2 bases and 3 bases, there was a span of 9 bases. CDR1 SGDLS and CDR2 YYNGEE come from the germline V gene. The CDR3 covers 13 residues. In DNA form, the CDR3 reads TGTGCCAGCAGCGTCGGACAGAACTACGAGCAGTACTTC. This sequence encodes CASSVGQNYEQYF.

The chain combines TRBV27 with TRBJ2-5; 8 bases line up with TRBD1. CDR1 is MNHEY, CDR2 SMNVEV, per germline (reference sequence). There are 14 residues in the CDR3. Trimming cost V 4 bases and J 4 bases; bases outside gene matches: 5. The CDR3 DNA reads TGTGCCAGCAGTTCCGGAACAGGGGGAGAGACCCAGTACTTC. It encodes CASSSGTGGETQYF.

The chain is built from TRBV2 and TRBJ2-2; no clear D gene. The length of the CDR3 is 14 residues. Germline CDR1 is SNHLY and CDR2 is FYNNEI. Trimming left V 6 bases short and J 5 bases short, with 13 bases between. CDR3 nucleotides: TGTGCCAGCAGGCCTACCAGACTTACCGGGGAGCTGTTTTTT. Residues: CASRPTRLTGELFF.

This clone appeared a single time. The chain joins TRBV6-5 to TRBJ2-4; 10 bases map to TRBD2. V dropped 10 bases and J dropped 5; count of bases not matched to a gene: 8. CDR1 is MNHEY, CDR2 SVGAGI, per germline. The CDR3 consists of 14 residues. The CDR3, as DNA: TGTGCCACCCTAGCGGGAGAAAATGAAAACATTCAGTACTTC. Protein: CATLAGENENIQYF.

The chain combines TRBV5-1 with TRBJ2-3, with 11 bases lining up with TRBD2. With 0 bases clipped from V and 3 bases from J, the junction kept 3 bases outside the gene matches. The CDR3 extends over 16 amino acids. Germline V gene lookup returns CDR1 SGHRS and CDR2 YFSETQ. CDR3 coding DNA: TGCGCCAGCAGCTTGGGTTCTAGCGGGGGGACAGATACGCAGTATTTT. Its protein is CASSLGSSGGTDTQYF. The full variable domain, rest sourced from reference TRBV5-1 and TRBJ2-3, is KAGVTQTPRYLIKTRGQQVTLSCSPISGHRSVSWYQQTPGQGLQFLFEYFSETQRNKGNFPGRFSGRQFSNSRSEMNVSTLELGDSALYLCASSLGSSGGTDTQYFGPGTRLTVL.

As concerns this clone: Other DNA sequences in this sample translate to the same CDR3. This rearrangement joins TRBV6-5 to TRBJ1-1; D is perhaps TRBD1 (5 bases). The CDR3 has 13 residues. V was shortened by 0 bases and J by 4 bases, with 6 bases between the two germline ends. Germline-derived CDR1 and CDR2 are MNHEY and SVGAGI. The CDR3 sequence is CASSYSGGTEAFF. The DNA of the CDR3 is TGTGCCAGCAGTTACTCCGGGGGCACTGAAGCTTTCTTT.

This clone was seen once. The chain carries TRBV4-3 and TRBJ2-7, with D possibly matching TRBD1 (5 bases). Looked up from germline, CDR1 is LGHNA and CDR2 is YSLEER. The V and J ends lost 0 bases and 3 bases respectively, with 12 bases between them. There are 15 residues in the CDR3. The CDR3 DNA sequence: TGCGCCAGCAGCCAAGATAGGGGCTTAGGCTACGAGCAGTACTTC. Translated, it gives CASSQDRGLGYEQYF.

This sequence joins TRBV13 and TRBJ2-1, with 10 bases aligning to TRBD1. This CDR3 contains 14 residues. The V segment lost 5 bases and the J segment 6 bases; nucleotides outside the gene matches: 4. Per the germline V gene, CDR1 is PRHDT and CDR2 is FYEKMQ (reference sequence). CDR3: CASSAGTGVNEQFF. Written as DNA, the CDR3 is TGTGCCAGCAGCGCCGGGACAGGGGTCAATGAGCAGTTCTTC. The full variable domain, completed using reference TRBV13 and TRBJ2-1, is AAGVIQSPRHLIKEKRETATLKCYPIPRHDTVYWYQQGPGQDPQFLISFYEKMQSDKGSIPDRFSAQQFSDYHSELNMSSLELGDSALYFCASSAGTGVNEQFFGPGTRLTVL.

This clone was detected only a few times. This chain links TRBV18 with TRBJ2-5, with TRBD2 matching 9 bases. Germline CDR1 reads KGHSH; CDR2 reads LQKENI. Germline trimming cut 3 bases from V and 5 bases from J; bases unmatched to any gene: 4. The CDR3 loop spans 14 amino acids. The CDR3 DNA sequence: TGTGCCAGCTCACCCCCGCTAGCGGGGGAGACCCAGTACTTC. Residues: CASSPPLAGETQYF.

This clone was observed a handful of times. This sequence joins TRBV2 and TRBJ1-2; D unresolved. The CDR3 is made up of 11 amino acids. Germline values: CDR1 SNHLY, CDR2 FYNNEI. V lost 3 bases and J 4 bases, leaving 3 bases between the germline ends. The CDR3 DNA is TGTGCCAGCAGTGACGTCTATGGCTACACCTTC. Translating it yields CASSDVYGYTF.

This chain connects TRBV7-9 to TRBJ1-1, with D perhaps TRBD1 (5 bases). From germline, CDR1 is SEHNR and CDR2 FQNEAQ (reference sequence). This CDR3 is 13 amino acids long. Trimming left V 1 base short and J 9 bases short, with 12 bases between. Here the CDR3 reads CASSLGREGKAFF. CDR3 DNA sequence: TGTGCCAGCAGCTTAGGCAGGGAGGGGAAAGCTTTCTTT.

This chain connects TRBV9 to TRBJ2-5; 10 bases fit TRBD1. With 2 bases clipped from V and 0 bases from J, the junction kept 19 bases outside the gene matches. CDR1 is SGDLS, CDR2 YYNGEE, per germline. The CDR3 is made up of 21 amino acids. CDR3 protein: CASSVSGDPCRDRGHQETQYF. CDR3 nucleotides: TGTGCCAGCAGCGTTTCGGGAGACCCATGCAGGGACAGGGGACACCAAGAGACCCAGTACTTC.

This chain connects TRBV27 to TRBJ2-1; 11 bases are shared with TRBD2. V trimming: 6 bases; J trimming: 4 bases; junction bases outside the gene matches: 5. The germline V gene encodes CDR1 MNHEY and CDR2 SMNVEV (reference sequence). The CDR3 is made up of 15 amino acids. The DNA of the CDR3 is TGTGCCAGCAGATCCGGGACTAGCGGATACAATGAGCAGTTCTTC. It yields the protein CASRSGTSGYNEQFF.

This clone was seen a single time. The CDR3 spells CASSPRASSYEQYF. CDR3 nucleotides: TGTGCCAGCAGCCCCAGGGCCAGCTCCTACGAGCAGTACTTC. The gene calls are TRBV9 and TRBJ2-7; weak D call: TRBD1 (5 bases). The CDR3 extends over 14 amino acids. V was trimmed by 4 bases and J by 0 bases, leaving 11 bases between them. In germline, CDR1 is SGDLS, CDR2 YYNGEE. Looking up the rest from reference TRBV9 and TRBJ2-7 gives the full variable domain: DSGVTQTPKHLITATGQRVTLRCSPRSGDLSVYWYQQSLDQGLQFLIQYYNGEERAKGNILERFSAQQFPDLHSELNLSSLELGDSALYFCASSPRASSYEQYFGPGTRLTVT.

The chain has TRBV12-5 and TRBJ2-1; TRBD2 matches at 9 bases. The CDR3 extends over 15 amino acids. The V gene's germline CDR1 is LGHNT and CDR2 FRNRAP. V trimming: 2 bases; J trimming: 6 bases; junction bases outside the gene matches: 5. The CDR3: CASGLLAGVANEQFF. Written as DNA, the CDR3 is TGTGCTAGTGGTTTGTTAGCGGGAGTGGCCAATGAGCAGTTCTTC. Combining the CDR3 with reference TRBV12-5 and TRBJ2-1 gives the whole variable domain DARVTQTPRHKVTEMGQEVTMRCQPILGHNTVFWYRQTMMQGLELLAYFRNRAPLDDSGMPKDRFSAEMPDATLATLKIQPSEPRDSAVYFCASGLLAGVANEQFFGPGTRLTVL.